These 15 T cell receptor beta chains originate from one sample sequenced in a study of T cells in Graves' hyperthyroidism and ophthalmopathy. Researchers took RNA transcripts and amplified the TCR beta CDR3 regions from them. HTBI primers were used for first-round RT-PCR of the TCR CDR3. TCRdb re-called the multiplex PCR reads with MiXCR, one entry per CDR3 protein. The data hold 700,000 to 850,000 distinct CDR3 sequences, with 30% to 40% observed a single time. The sequencing input was blood. The receptor source for this set is a woman between 40 and 55 years old with Graves' hyperthyroidism.

A single count supports this clonotype. The CDR3 carries no conserved terminal phenylalanine or tryptophan, so it likely arises from a read error. The chain recombines TRBV7-3 with TRBJ1-2; D not resolved. Germline V gives CDR1 SGHTA, CDR2 FQGTGA. The CDR3 totals 12 residues. The germline V and J ends were trimmed by 6 bases and 1 base, with 6 bases remaining between them. CDR3 amino acids: CASSTNNYGYTL. The CDR3 bases are TGTGCCAGCAGTACGAATAACTATGGCTACACCCTC.

This clonotype came up a few times. This rearrangement joins TRBV6-5 to TRBJ2-5; possible D gene TRBD1, 7 bases. Looked up from germline, CDR1 is MNHEY and CDR2 is SVGAGI. The ends were cut back, 7 bases at V and 4 bases at J, with 16 bases in the middle. The CDR3 runs to 14 residues. This CDR3 is CASNGGTVPETQYF. CDR3 in DNA: TGTGCCAGCAACGGAGGGACAGTTCCAGAGACCCAGTACTTC.

This clonotype has a handful of counts. The chain couples TRBV10-3 to TRBJ1-1, with D possibly being TRBD1 (5 bases). The CDR3 is made up of 14 amino acids. V was cut by 3 bases and J by 3 bases, with 11 bases left in between. Germline V gene data show CDR1 as ENHRY and CDR2 as SYGVKD. This CDR3 is CAISESGRYTEAFF. In DNA, the CDR3 is TGTGCCATCAGTGAATCAGGGAGATACACTGAAGCTTTCTTT.

As for this clonotype: It may be a read error: a sequence one base away is much more abundant. The chain has TRBV9 and TRBJ1-2; no firm D call. Trimming took 4 bases from V and 8 from J, leaving 24 bases between them. The length of the CDR3 is 16 residues. Germline CDR1 SGDLS, CDR2 YYNGEE. The CDR3 nucleotides read TGTGCCAGCAGCCAATGGGTCGGGGAGAGCGCGTCGGGCTACACCTTC. Translation gives CASSQWVGESASGYTF.

The chain links TRBV14 to TRBJ1-4, with 7 bases fitting TRBD1. This CDR3 contains 14 residues. J was trimmed by 7 bases and V by 4 bases; bases with no gene match: 6. Germline values: CDR1 SGHDN, CDR2 FVKESK. CDR3 coding DNA: TGTGCCAGCAGCCCGACAGGGCGTGGTGAAAAACTGTTTTTT. It encodes CASSPTGRGEKLFF.

This clonotype was picked up a small number of times. The chain recombines TRBV6-5 with TRBJ2-7, with 7 bases aligning to TRBD1. Losses at the gene ends were 4 bases for V and 3 bases for J; bases not matched to a gene: 9. This CDR3 is 15 amino acids long. Germline assignment: CDR1 MNHEY and CDR2 SVGAGI. The DNA for the CDR3 is TGTGCCAGCAGTTCGGTGTTGACAGGGAACTACGAGCAGTACTTC. Its translation: CASSSVLTGNYEQYF.

The chain joins TRBV4-3 to TRBJ2-7; D remains unclear. The germline V and J ends were trimmed by 0 bases and 3 bases, with 12 bases remaining between them. CDR3 length: 15 amino acids. In germline, CDR1 is LGHNA, CDR2 YSLEER. CDR3 DNA: TGCGCCAGCAGCCAAGATGGCACCCGGAACTACGAGCAGTACTTC. This gives the protein CASSQDGTRNYEQYF.

The chain carries TRBV10-3 and TRBJ2-7; 9 nucleotides match TRBD2. CDR1 is ENHRY, CDR2 SYGVKD, per germline. There are 15 residues in the CDR3. Trimming took 7 bases from V and 0 from J; bases not matched to a gene: 7. CDR3: CAITRTSASSYEQYF. The CDR3 DNA sequence: TGTGCCATCACTAGGACTAGCGCGAGCTCCTACGAGCAGTACTTC.

This clonotype was recorded at least ten times. The rearrangement joins TRBV19 to TRBJ1-2; D remains ambiguous. The germline V gene has CDR1 LNHDA and CDR2 SQIVND (reference sequence). The CDR3 is made up of 12 amino acids. V lost 4 bases, J lost 4 bases, and 7 bases lay in between. In DNA form, the CDR3 reads TGTGCCAGTAGTACAAGGCTCTATGGCTACACCTTC. Residues: CASSTRLYGYTF.

The chain recombines TRBV7-9 with TRBJ1-4, with 8 bases fitting TRBD1. V was clipped by 5 bases and J by 6 bases; unmatched bases: 8. Germline CDR1 is SEHNR and CDR2 is FQNEAQ (reference sequence). The CDR3 is made up of 15 amino acids. In DNA form, the CDR3 reads TGTGCCAGCAGCCACAGGACAGGGCGAGATGAAAAACTGTTTTTT. It translates to CASSHRTGRDEKLFF.

The CDR3 loop reads CASSLSKSVGTEAFF. The CDR3 coding sequence is TGTGCCAGCAGTTTATCGAAAAGTGTAGGAACTGAAGCTTTCTTT. The V gene is TRBV7-3, the J gene TRBJ1-1; no definite D call. The CDR3 runs 15 residues. Per germline, CDR1 SGHTA and CDR2 FQGTGA. Trimming stripped 6 bases from V and 5 bases from J, with 19 bases between.

Regarding this clonotype: The junction does not match germline at one end; this may be a read error. The chain uses TRBV14 and TRBJ1-4, with 9 bases matching TRBD1. Germline V gene data show CDR1 as SGHDN and CDR2 as FVKESK. The CDR3 sequence is 14 residues long. The CDR3 here is CASGQVTGGEKLFF. In DNA, the CDR3 is TGTGCCAGCGGCCAAGTCACAGGGGGCGAAAAACTGTTTTTT. Combining the CDR3 with reference TRBV14 and TRBJ1-4 gives the whole variable domain EAGVTQFPSHSVIEKGQTVTLRCDPISGHDNLYWYRRVMGKEIKFLLHFVKESKQDESGMPNNRFLAERTGGTYSTLKVQPAELEDSGVYFCASGQVTGGEKLFFGSGTQLSVL.

Comments on this clonotype: This may be a read error: a much more frequent sequence differs by one nucleotide. The chain has TRBV11-2 and TRBJ2-7; D gene uncertain. The CDR3 length is 13 residues. CDR1 is SGHAT, CDR2 FQNNGV, per germline. The V and J ends lost 6 bases and 3 bases respectively, with 12 bases between them. The DNA for the CDR3 is TGTGCCAGCAGAGACGGCGCCGACTACGAGCAGTACTTC. This sequence encodes CASRDGADYEQYF. The variable domain in full, completed from reference TRBV11-2 and TRBJ2-7, reads EAGVAQSPRYKIIEKRQSVAFWCNPISGHATLYWYQQILGQGPKLLIQFQNNGVVDDSQLPKDRFSAERLKGVDSTLKIQPAKLEDSAVYLCASRDGADYEQYFGPGTRLTVT.

This chain links TRBV10-3 with TRBJ1-1; TRBD1 is a possible D gene (5 bases). Germline lookup yields CDR1 ENHRY and CDR2 SYGVKD. The CDR3 length is 17 residues. Deletions cut 6 bases from V and 4 bases from J, with 24 bases between. The CDR3 spells CAISYGASGARATEAFF. CDR3 DNA sequence: TGTGCCATCAGCTACGGGGCTAGCGGGGCCAGGGCCACTGAAGCTTTCTTT.

Comments on this clonotype: With a much larger clone just one base away, this may be a read error. The chain is built from TRBV19 and TRBJ1-1, with a weak D call TRBD1 (6 bases). This CDR3 has 14 residues. Germline CDR1 and CDR2: LNHDA and SQIVND (reference sequence). Written as DNA, the CDR3 is TGTGCCGGTAGGCTGGACAGTACGAACACTGAAGCTTTCTTT. This encodes CAGRLDSTNTEAFF.